The sequence of this T cell receptor beta chain was determined in a study of cytomegalovirus exposure and HLA in healthy donors. Study-wide results and caveats: One variant, a missense change in DCLRE1C, was linked in a later analysis to TCR beta V- and J-gene trimming.

With regard to this clone: The antigen is unknown.

The PCR ran on 60 Vbeta and 13 Jbeta primers. Profiled with immunoSEQ multiplex PCR; TCRdb holds only in-frame clones, not every one. The sample lists fewer than 150,000 clones, over 60% seen once, with approximately 8.2% in the top ten. This receptor was taken from a woman aged 40 to 50 in good health and CMV-seropositive. Sequenced material: PBMCs.

The CDR3 DNA follows: TGTGCCAGCAGCTTATTCGGCCAGGGGGATTCACCCCTCCACTTT. It is translated as CASSLFGQGDSPLHF. The J gene is TRBJ1-6, the V gene TRBV7-2; the match to TRBD1 covers 7 bases. CDR3 length: 15 residues. The germline V gene has CDR1 SGHTA and CDR2 FQGNSA. Trimming cost V 2 bases and J 8 bases; bases outside gene matches: 6.